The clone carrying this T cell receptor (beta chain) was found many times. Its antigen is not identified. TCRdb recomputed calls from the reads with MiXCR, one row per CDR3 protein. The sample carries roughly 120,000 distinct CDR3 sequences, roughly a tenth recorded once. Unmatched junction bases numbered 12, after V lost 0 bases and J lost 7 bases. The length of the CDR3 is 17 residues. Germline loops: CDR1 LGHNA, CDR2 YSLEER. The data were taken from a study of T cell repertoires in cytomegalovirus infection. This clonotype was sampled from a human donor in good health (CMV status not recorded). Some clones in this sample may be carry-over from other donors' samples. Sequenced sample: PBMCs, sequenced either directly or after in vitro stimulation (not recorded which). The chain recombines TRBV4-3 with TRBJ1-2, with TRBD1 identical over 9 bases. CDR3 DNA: TGCGCCAGCAGCCAAGATGGGACAGGGCGGTTGTCGGGTGGCTACACCTTC. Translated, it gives CASSQDGTGRLSGGYTF.